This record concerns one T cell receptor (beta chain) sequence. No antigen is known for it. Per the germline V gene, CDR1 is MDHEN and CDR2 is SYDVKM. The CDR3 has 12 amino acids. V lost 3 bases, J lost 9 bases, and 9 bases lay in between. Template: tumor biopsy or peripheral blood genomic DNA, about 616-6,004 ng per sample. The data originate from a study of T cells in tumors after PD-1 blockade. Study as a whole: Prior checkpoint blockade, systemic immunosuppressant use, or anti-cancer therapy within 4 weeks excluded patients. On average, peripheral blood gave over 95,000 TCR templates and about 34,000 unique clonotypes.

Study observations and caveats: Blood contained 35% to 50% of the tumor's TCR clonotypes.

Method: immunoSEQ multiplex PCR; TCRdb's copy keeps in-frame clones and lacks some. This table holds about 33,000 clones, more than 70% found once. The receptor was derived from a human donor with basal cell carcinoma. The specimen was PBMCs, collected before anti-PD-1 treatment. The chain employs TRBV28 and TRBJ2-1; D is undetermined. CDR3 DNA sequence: TGTGCCAGCAGTTTGTACGATGGTGAGCAGTTCTTC. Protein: CASSLYDGEQFF.